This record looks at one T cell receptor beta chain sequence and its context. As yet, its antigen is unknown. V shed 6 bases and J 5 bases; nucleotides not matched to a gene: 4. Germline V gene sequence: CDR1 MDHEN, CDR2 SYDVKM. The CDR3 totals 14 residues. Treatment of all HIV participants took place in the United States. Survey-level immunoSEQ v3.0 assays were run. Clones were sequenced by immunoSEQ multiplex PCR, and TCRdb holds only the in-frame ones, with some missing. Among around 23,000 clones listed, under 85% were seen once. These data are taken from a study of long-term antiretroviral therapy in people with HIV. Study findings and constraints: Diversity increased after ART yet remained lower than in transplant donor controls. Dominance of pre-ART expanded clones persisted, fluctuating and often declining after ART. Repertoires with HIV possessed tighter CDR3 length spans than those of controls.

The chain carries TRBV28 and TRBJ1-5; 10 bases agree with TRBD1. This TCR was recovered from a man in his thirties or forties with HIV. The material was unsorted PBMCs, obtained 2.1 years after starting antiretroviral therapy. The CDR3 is CASRRQGADQPQHF. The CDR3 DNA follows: TGTGCCAGCAGGAGACAGGGGGCCGATCAGCCCCAGCATTTT.